This TCR beta chain is drawn from a study of CD8 T cells in cerebrospinal fluid in Alzheimer's disease. The study's findings and limits: Finding EBV-specific TCRs in cerebrospinal fluid does not show EBV causes Alzheimer's disease. Expanded clones of at least 3% were commoner in Alzheimer's patients than healthy subjects. Compared with controls, mild cognitive impairment or Alzheimer's disease patients showed higher maximum CSF clone percentages.

Germline CDR1 is SGDLS and CDR2 is YYNGEE. The CDR3 length is 16 residues. TCRdb processed the 10x single-cell sequencing reads again and assigns one entry to each CDR3 protein, with no DNA. Its table records about 1,000 distinct CDR3 sequences. A live/dead marker was used to sort live CSF cells for droplet sequencing. Frequency places this clonotype as medium-sized. No antigen is known for it. This clonotype was obtained from a human donor in good health. Sample: cerebrospinal fluid. The genes are TRBV9 and TRBJ2-1; the TCRdb call, TRBD2, lacks DNA for checking. The chain's CDR3 is CASSPRQSPLYNEQFF.